The 25 T cell receptor beta chains below were found in one sample sequenced in a study of cytomegalovirus exposure and HLA in healthy donors. Amplification used 60 Vbeta primers and 13 Jbeta primers. The method was immunoSEQ multiplex PCR; TCRdb's version includes in-frame clones alone and lacks a portion of them. This table holds about 180,000 clones, around three quarters found once. Sequencing used PBMCs. The receptors derive from a woman between 45 and 60 years old in good health and CMV-seropositive.

This sequence joins TRBV5-4 and TRBJ2-2; 8 bases align to TRBD2. The CDR3 length is 16 residues. J lost 7 bases, V lost 5 bases, and 13 bases had no gene match. Germline V CDR1 and CDR2: SGHNT, YYREEE (reference sequence). The CDR3, as DNA: TGTGCCAGCAGTTCCGGGGTGTCGGGGGGGAACGGGGAGCTGTTTTTT. Its translation is CASSSGVSGGNGELFF.

V gene TRBV7-9 combines with J gene TRBJ2-3; 14 bases map to TRBD2. Germline-derived CDR1 and CDR2 are SEHNR and FQNEAQ (reference sequence). J gave up 2 bases and V 4 bases, and 2 bases lay outside the gene matches. This CDR3 has 16 residues. CDR3 sequence reads: CASSWGLAGATDTQYF. The CDR3 nucleotides read TGTGCCAGCAGCTGGGGACTAGCGGGAGCCACAGATACGCAGTATTTT.

In its sample, this clone was seen a few times. The CDR3 nucleotides read TGTGCCAGCAGCTTATCTGGTCGAGGGAGCAATCAGCCCCAGCATTTT. Translated, it gives CASSLSGRGSNQPQHF. V gene TRBV7-8 combines with J gene TRBJ1-5; no reliable D call. The CDR3 is made up of 16 amino acids. Trimming took 2 bases from V and 1 from J, leaving 12 bases between them. CDR1 and CDR2 from the germline V gene are SGHVS and FQNEAQ. Together with reference TRBV7-8 and TRBJ1-5, the CDR3 gives the full variable domain: GAGVSQSPRYKVAKRGQDVALRCDPISGHVSLFWYQQALGQGPEFLTYFQNEAQLDKSGLPSDRFFAERPEGSVSTLKIQRTQQEDSAVYLCASSLSGRGSNQPQHFGDGTRLSIL.

This clone has just a few counts. The chain links TRBV2 to TRBJ2-2, with 7 bases lining up with TRBD1. V lost 9 bases to trimming and J lost 4 bases; unmatched junction nucleotides: 5. The CDR3 has 13 amino acids. Looked up from germline, CDR1 is SNHLY and CDR2 is FYNNEI. CDR3 sequence (DNA): TGTGCCAGTTCCCGGGACAGCACCGGGGAGCTGTTTTTT. It translates to CASSRDSTGELFF.

The V call is TRBV5-6, the J call TRBJ1-4, with a weak D call TRBD1 (5 bases). CDR3 size: 14 residues. The germline V gene has CDR1 SGHDT and CDR2 YYEEEE. Trimming stripped 2 bases from V and 5 bases from J, with 10 bases between. The CDR3 DNA is TGTGCCAGCAGCTTCGGCGGGGGGAATGAAAAACTGTTTTTT. It yields the protein CASSFGGGNEKLFF.

V usage is TRBV5-1 and J usage is TRBJ2-2, with 10 bases matching TRBD1. The CDR3 is made up of 15 amino acids. Germline loops: CDR1 SGHRS, CDR2 YFSETQ. V trimming: 4 bases; J trimming: 6 bases; junction bases outside the gene matches: 6. The CDR3 reads CASSRWDRGPGELFF. The CDR3 nucleotides read TGCGCCAGCAGCCGGTGGGACAGGGGACCCGGGGAGCTGTTTTTT.

The CDR3 is CASSAGTGINQPQHF. CDR3 nucleotides: TGTGCCAGCAGCGCCGGGACAGGGATCAATCAGCCCCAGCATTTT. This chain joins TRBV5-8 and TRBJ1-5; 9 positions match TRBD1. The CDR3 consists of 15 residues. Germline CDR1 is SGHTS and CDR2 is YDEGEE. V was clipped by 4 bases and J by 3 bases; unmatched bases: 5.

This chain joins TRBV4-1 and TRBJ1-2; 8 bases fit TRBD1. The CDR3 extends over 17 amino acids. V dropped 1 base and J dropped 0; count of bases not matched to a gene: 7. Germline CDR1 and CDR2: MGHRA and YSYEKL. Written as DNA, the CDR3 is TGCGCCAGCAGCCAAGGCTCCGGGACAGGAGCTAACTATGGCTACACCTTC. Amino acid sequence: CASSQGSGTGANYGYTF.

The genes are TRBV19 and TRBJ1-2, with D tentatively TRBD1 (5 bases). Germline CDR1 reads LNHDA; CDR2 reads SQIVND (reference sequence). V was shortened by 3 bases and J by 7 bases, with 21 bases between the two germline ends. The CDR3 is 16 residues long. The CDR3 region has the DNA TGTGCCAGTAGTATTACGGCCAGGGCGACATTTGGTGGCTACACCTTC. Translating it yields CASSITARATFGGYTF.

The chain is built from TRBV5-1 and TRBJ2-7; TRBD2 matches 8 bases. This CDR3 is 15 amino acids long. Germline V gives CDR1 SGHRS, CDR2 YFSETQ. V lost 1 base, J lost 5 bases, and 8 bases stayed unmatched. The CDR3, as DNA: TGCGCCAGCAGCTTGTCCGGACGGGGGGGGGACGAGCAGTACTTC. As protein: CASSLSGRGGDEQYF.

CDR3 DNA: TGTGCCAGCAGCCAAGCCAACAGGGCGACTGGAAACACCATATATTTT. It codes for CASSQANRATGNTIYF. The V and J genes are TRBV4-2 and TRBJ1-3, with D maybe TRBD1 (6 bases). V gave up 1 base and J gave up 2 bases, with 12 bases separating them. CDR1 is LGHNA, CDR2 YNFKEQ, per germline. The CDR3 is made up of 16 amino acids.

This clone has a handful of counts. The chain uses TRBV7-9 and TRBJ1-1; TRBD1 matches at 7 bases. Germline V gene sequence: CDR1 SEHNR, CDR2 FQNEAQ (reference sequence). The CDR3 extends over 13 amino acids. V lost 2 bases, J lost 7 bases, and 4 bases stayed unmatched. CDR3 region: CASSLSDRDEAFF. The CDR3 DNA reads as TGTGCCAGCAGCTTATCCGACAGGGATGAAGCTTTCTTT.

The chain combines TRBV11-1 with TRBJ2-7; the match to TRBD1 covers 7 bases. The CDR3 is made up of 16 amino acids. Germline CDR1 is SGHAT and CDR2 is FQDESV (reference sequence). The V gene end was trimmed by 1 base and the J gene end by 3 bases; junction bases not matched to a gene: 9. The CDR3 region has the DNA TGTGCCAGCAGCTTAGGACAATACTCAGGGGGCTACGAGCAGTACTTC. Translated: CASSLGQYSGGYEQYF.

The chain links TRBV15 to TRBJ2-3; TRBD1 matches at 7 bases. Germline lookup yields CDR1 LNHNV and CDR2 YYDKDF (reference sequence). V shed 6 bases, J shed 2 bases, and the junction held 5 bases outside the gene matches. CDR3 length: 14 residues. In DNA, the CDR3 is TGTGCCACCAGACAGGGGTCCCCCACAGATACGCAGTATTTT. As protein: CATRQGSPTDTQYF. Combining the CDR3 with reference TRBV15 and TRBJ2-3 gives the whole variable domain DAMVIQNPRYQVTQFGKPVTLSCSQTLNHNVMYWYQQKSSQAPKLLFHYYDKDFNNEADTPDNFQSRRPNTSFCFLDIRSPGLGDTAMYLCATRQGSPTDTQYFGPGTRLTVL.

The chain links TRBV29-1 to TRBJ2-1; possibly TRBD1 for D (5 bases). The CDR3 length is 15 residues. Germline CDR1 SQVTM, CDR2 ANQGSEA. V lost 4 bases, J lost 0 bases, and 13 bases lay in between. The CDR3 sequence is CSVGGTPFSYNEQFF. CDR3 coding DNA: TGCAGCGTTGGGGGCACACCGTTCTCCTACAATGAGCAGTTCTTC.

V gene TRBV5-4 combines with J gene TRBJ1-1, with D maybe TRBD1 (5 bases). The length of the CDR3 is 12 residues. Germline CDR1 is SGHNT and CDR2 is YYREEE (reference sequence). V was shortened by 7 bases and J by 3 bases, with 10 bases between the two germline ends. The CDR3 reads CASGQQDTEAFF. In DNA form, the CDR3 reads TGTGCCAGCGGCCAACAGGACACTGAAGCTTTCTTT.

The chain has TRBV7-2 and TRBJ2-3, with a possible D match to TRBD2 (5 bases). Trimming removed 3 bases at V and 2 bases at J, with 12 bases between. CDR1 is SGHTA and CDR2 is FQGNSA in the germline V gene. The CDR3 has 15 residues. CDR3 sequence reads: CASSFWSGLTDTQYF. The CDR3 DNA reads TGTGCCAGCAGCTTTTGGTCAGGACTCACAGATACGCAGTATTTT.

The chain is built from TRBV9 and TRBJ1-5; D gene ambiguous. V was shortened by 0 bases and J by 3 bases, with 10 bases between the two germline ends. The CDR3 runs 15 residues. CDR1 is SGDLS and CDR2 is YYNGEE in the germline V gene. DNA for the CDR3: TGTGCCAGCAGCGTAGGATTCGGTTCCAATCAGCCCCAGCATTTT. As protein: CASSVGFGSNQPQHF.

This CDR3 reads CASSLGSGGPDTQYF. CDR3 DNA: TGCGCCAGCAGCTTGGGCAGCGGGGGGCCAGATACGCAGTATTTT. The chain is built from TRBV5-1 and TRBJ2-3; 9 bases agree with TRBD2. V shed 0 bases and J 4 bases; nucleotides not matched to a gene: 3. The CDR3 spans 15 residues. The V gene's germline CDR1 is SGHRS and CDR2 YFSETQ.

The table lists this clone with a count of one. The chain employs TRBV11-2 and TRBJ2-7, with D possibly matching TRBD2 (6 bases). The CDR3 is made up of 16 amino acids. V lost 5 bases to trimming and J lost 3 bases, with 20 bases between them. From germline, CDR1 is SGHAT and CDR2 FQNNGV. CDR3 sequence reads: CASSQIITSSGYEQYF. As DNA, the CDR3 is TGTGCCAGCAGCCAAATTATAACTAGCTCCGGCTACGAGCAGTACTTC.

This chain joins TRBV7-8 and TRBJ2-1, with 11 bases fitting TRBD2. This CDR3 is 19 amino acids long. The germline V gene encodes CDR1 SGHVS and CDR2 FQNEAQ. V was clipped by 5 bases and J by 2 bases; unmatched bases: 14. The CDR3 bases are TGTGCCAGCAGCCCTGTGGGACTGACTAGCGGGATTCCCTACAATGAGCAGTTCTTC. It translates to CASSPVGLTSGIPYNEQFF. The complete variable domain, with remaining parts taken from reference TRBV7-8 and TRBJ2-1, reads GAGVSQSPRYKVAKRGQDVALRCDPISGHVSLFWYQQALGQGPEFLTYFQNEAQLDKSGLPSDRFFAERPEGSVSTLKIQRTQQEDSAVYLCASSPVGLTSGIPYNEQFFGPGTRLTVL.

This sequence joins TRBV6-1 and TRBJ1-1, with D possibly TRBD1 on 6 matching bases. This CDR3 comprises 13 residues. Germline V lookup: CDR1 MNHNS, CDR2 SASEGT. V was cut by 9 bases and J by 4 bases, with 15 bases left in between. The CDR3 sequence is CASGTLRTTEAFF. In DNA form, the CDR3 reads TGTGCCAGTGGGACATTAAGGACCACTGAAGCTTTCTTT.

For the CDR3, the DNA is TGTGCCACCGGACAGGGTAATCACACCTTC. Translated: CATGQGNHTF. The genes are TRBV28 and TRBJ1-2, with TRBD1 matching over 8 bases. This CDR3 has 10 amino acids. Germline-derived CDR1 and CDR2 are MDHEN and SYDVKM. V gave up 10 bases and J gave up 12 bases; unmatched junction bases: 7.

This clone was counted once. The J gene is TRBJ2-6, the V gene TRBV19; no firm D call. The CDR3 consists of 17 residues. Trimming left V 3 bases short and J 0 bases short, with 12 bases between. Germline assignment: CDR1 LNHDA and CDR2 SQIVND (reference sequence). DNA of the CDR3: TGTGCCAGTAGTATGAACGGTTATTTCTCTGGGGCCAACGTCCTGACTTTC. Translation: CASSMNGYFSGANVLTF. Variable domain in full (rest from reference TRBV19 and TRBJ2-6): DGGITQSPKYLFRKEGQNVTLSCEQNLNHDAMYWYRQDPGQGLRLIYYSQIVNDFQKGDIAEGYSVSREKKESFPLTVTSAQKNPTAFYLCASSMNGYFSGANVLTFGAGSRLTVL.

The V and J genes are TRBV5-6 and TRBJ2-1; a weak D match, TRBD1 (6 bases). CDR3 size: 15 residues. The V and J ends lost 0 bases and 6 bases respectively, with 13 bases between them. Germline loops: CDR1 SGHDT, CDR2 YYEEEE. This CDR3 reads CASSLGLKGVNEQFF. Here the CDR3 DNA reads TGTGCCAGCAGCTTGGGACTCAAGGGGGTCAATGAGCAGTTCTTC.